These T cell receptor beta chains were read from a single sample in a study of post-analysis software for immune sequencing data. TCRdb re-called the PCR reads with MiXCR, one entry per CDR3 protein. The repertoire has about 770,000 distinct CDR3 sequences, roughly 46% of them found once; the top ten carry 4.9%. The sample consisted of blood. Source of these receptors: a girl aged 10-17 years with multiple sclerosis. Each CDR3 is given with its conserved first and last residue. D genes are given only for firm matches. The size of a clone is reported for some rows only, either as once, few or many, or as a class for expanded clones.

-	-	TRBV6-5	TRBJ2-1	TGTGCCAGCAGTTACTGGAACACCGGGACTCGGGGTGTTGAGCAGTTCTTC	CASSYWNTGTRGVEQFF
-	many	TRBV12-3/TRBV12-4	TRBJ1-5	TGTGCCAGCAGTTTAGGACAGCTAGAAAATCAGCCCCAGCATTTT	CASSLGQLENQPQHF
-	-	TRBV30	TRBJ2-7	TGTGCCTGGAGTGTTTACCGGGGGATGAACGAGCAGTACTTC	CAWSVYRGMNEQYF
-	once	TRBV28	TRBJ2-1	TGTGCCAGCAGTTCCGTCGGGGAGACCCAGTTCTTC	CASSSVGETQFF
-	-	TRBV6-5	TRBJ2-3	TGTGCCAGCAGGGACAGCGCTAGCACAGATACGCAGTATTTT	CASRDSASTDTQYF
-	-	TRBV4-2	TRBJ1-2	TGTGCCAGCAGCCAAGATCGTGGAGTAAACTATGGCTACACCTTC	CASSQDRGVNYGYTF
-	once	TRBV9	TRBJ2-5	TGTGCCAGCAGCCCCGGGGAGCGTTCCCAAGAGACCCAGTACTTC	CASSPGERSQETQYF
TRBD1	-	TRBV7-2	TRBJ2-5	TGTGCCAGCAGCCAGAACAGGGGAGAGACCCAGTACTTC	CASSQNRGETQYF
TRBD1	-	TRBV29-1	TRBJ1-1	TGCAGCGTTGACAATTCCGGGACAGGTGAAGCTTTCTTT	CSVDNSGTGEAFF
TRBD1	-	TRBV4-3	TRBJ2-7	TGCGCCAGCAGCCAAGACCGGGGGACAGGGACCTACGAGCAGTACTTC	CASSQDRGTGTYEQYF
-	-	TRBV4-3	TRBJ2-3	TGCGCCAGCAGCCAAGAGGGAACAGGGACAGATACGCAGTATTTT	CASSQEGTGTDTQYF
-	-	TRBV20-1	TRBJ2-7	TGCAGTGCCCCAGGGGGGAGCTACGAGCAGTACTTC	CSAPGGSYEQYF
TRBD2	-	TRBV20-1	TRBJ2-1	TGCAGTGCTAGAGATAGGCTAGCGGGAGGTCTGTTCTTC	CSARDRLAGGLFF
-	-	TRBV7-8	TRBJ2-3	TGTGCCAGCAGCTTACAGGGGACGGTGGATACGCAGTATTTT	CASSLQGTVDTQYF
-	few	TRBV20-1	TRBJ2-7	TGCAGTGCCCTTTCCACGGGGACGGGCGAGCAGTACTTC	CSALSTGTGEQYF
TRBD2	-	TRBV7-3	TRBJ2-3	TGTGCCAGCAGCCAGCATACTAGCGGGGCGGCGCGCACAGATACGCAGTATTTT	CASSQHTSGAARTDTQYF
-	once	TRBV10-3	TRBJ1-3	TGTGCCATCACGGCAGGGACCTCCTCTGGAAACACCATATATTTT	CAITAGTSSGNTIYF
-	few	TRBV20-1	TRBJ2-3	TGCAGTGCCCAAGCAGGGGCCCGCCTTTTAGATACGCAGTATTTT	CSAQAGARLLDTQYF
TRBD2	once	TRBV6-2/TRBV6-3	TRBJ2-7	TGTGCCAGCAACTACGCGGGAGTGTACGATGAGCAGTACTTC	CASNYAGVYDEQYF
TRBD1	-	TRBV6-5	TRBJ1-1	TGTGCCAGCAGTTACGGACAGGCGAACACTGAAGCTTTCTTT	CASSYGQANTEAFF
TRBD1	-	TRBV29-1	TRBJ2-5	TGCAGCGCGGACAGGGGAGAGACCCAGTACTTC	CSADRGETQYF
TRBD2	-	TRBV15	TRBJ2-1	TGTGCCACCAGCAGAGACGCTAGCGGGAGTGATGAGCAGTTCTTC	CATSRDASGSDEQFF
TRBD2	-	TRBV6-2/TRBV6-3	TRBJ2-1	TGTGCCCCCCCACTAGCGGGAGTGGAGCAGTTCTTC	CAPPLAGVEQFF
-	few	TRBV5-1	TRBJ2-7	TGCGCCAGCAGCCCCGGGACTGCAGACTACGAGCAGTACTTC	CASSPGTADYEQYF
-	-	TRBV29-1	TRBJ1-2	TGCAGCGTTGTAGAGGGGGGGACCAAAAACTATGGCTACACCTTC	CSVVEGGTKNYGYTF
TRBD2	few	TRBV5-8	TRBJ2-5	TGTGCCAGCAGCTCAATGGGACTAGCGGGAGAGACCCAGTACTTC	CASSSMGLAGETQYF
TRBD1	-	TRBV2	TRBJ2-2	TGTGCCAGCAGGACCGGACAGGGGGGAGGCACCGGGGAGCTGTTTTTT	CASRTGQGGGTGELFF
-	-	TRBV20-1	TRBJ1-2	TGCAGTGCTAGATCTTTGGGCGCCGATCGGCGCGGCTACACCTTC	CSARSLGADRRGYTF
TRBD2	-	TRBV7-6	TRBJ2-7	TGTGCCAGCAGCTCCACTCCCTTGACTAGCGGGAGCTCCTACGAGCAGTACTTC	CASSSTPLTSGSSYEQYF
-	-	TRBV27	TRBJ2-7	TGTGCCAGCAGTCCGAACCCCCCGGGCGACGAGCAGTACTTC	CASSPNPPGDEQYF
-	-	TRBV12-3/TRBV12-4	TRBJ1-1	TGTGCCAGCAGTTTGACCAGCGAAGCTTTCTTT	CASSLTSEAFF
TRBD2	few	TRBV27	TRBJ2-1	TGTGCCAGCAGTTTATCGAGTCCCCTAGCGGGACAACCGAATGAGCAGTTCTTC	CASSLSSPLAGQPNEQFF
-	once	TRBV10-3	TRBJ1-5	TGTGCCATCAGTGCAGGCCCCAATCAGCCCCAGCATTTT	CAISAGPNQPQHF
TRBD1	few	TRBV18	TRBJ2-4	TGTGCCAGCTCACCACCGAGGGACAGCTTAGCCAAAAACATTCAGTACTTC	CASSPPRDSLAKNIQYF
-	-	TRBV7-2	TRBJ1-5	TGTGCCAGCAGCTCCCATCGTGGCAATCAGCCCCAGCATTTT	CASSSHRGNQPQHF
TRBD1	-	TRBV7-2	TRBJ1-5	TGTGCCAGCACCTCTTACGCGGGACAGCACAATCAGCCCCAGCATTTT	CASTSYAGQHNQPQHF
-	-	TRBV5-1	TRBJ1-1	TGCGCCAGCGGTGACGGCGCTGAAGCTTTCTTT	CASGDGAEAFF
-	-	TRBV29-1	TRBJ2-5	TGCAGCGTTGGTTACCAAGAGACCCAGTACTTC	CSVGYQETQYF
TRBD2	-	TRBV11-3	TRBJ2-7	TGTGCCAGCAGCTTCCGGACTAGCGGAAAGCAGTACTTC	CASSFRTSGKQYF
-	-	TRBV20-1	TRBJ2-4	TGCAGTGCTAGAGATCTAGGCCTGATCGAGTACTTC	CSARDLGLIEYF
TRBD2	few	TRBV20-1	TRBJ2-3	TGCAGTGCTCCCCGACTAGCGGGACGCCCCACAGATACGCAGTATTTT	CSAPRLAGRPTDTQYF